This paragraph reports one T cell receptor beta chain. What it binds is not known. This entry is derived from a study of PD-L1 blockade in urothelial cancer. In the study overall: Male patients with bladder-origin urothelial cancer numbered about 90% of the roughly 29. Blood gave a median around 140,000 T cells.

Sequencing was performed with immunoSEQ multiplex PCR; in TCRdb, only in-frame clones are kept and a portion is missing. The data contain fewer than 45,000 clones, approximately 82% of them singletons. Notes on the study in general: Pretreatment TCR clonality in blood, when below the median, was predictive of better survival.

This TCR came from a man aged 65 to 79 with urothelial cancer. Sequencing was performed on PBMCs, taken around atezolizumab (anti-PD-L1) treatment.

Written as DNA, the CDR3 is TGCGCCAGCGGGATCACTTATGAGGGGGCGCATACGCAGTATTTT. Its translation is CASGITYEGAHTQYF. The rearrangement links TRBV5-1 to TRBJ2-3, with 7 bases lining up with TRBD1. Unmatched junction bases numbered 15, after V lost 7 bases and J lost 7 bases. This CDR3 is built from 15 residues. The germline gives CDR1 SGHRS, CDR2 YFSETQ. The whole variable domain, remainder taken from reference TRBV5-1 and TRBJ2-3, is KAGVTQTPRYLIKTRGQQVTLSCSPISGHRSVSWYQQTPGQGLQFLFEYFSETQRNKGNFPGRFSGRQFSNSRSEMNVSTLELGDSALYLCASGITYEGAHTQYFGPGTRLTVL.